These 14 T cell receptor beta chains share one sample of origin, sequenced in a study of T cells in Graves' hyperthyroidism and ophthalmopathy. RNA transcripts provided the source from which TCR beta CDR3 regions were amplified. HTBI primers were employed in a first-round RT-PCR of the TCR CDR3. TCRdb redid the calling of the multiplex PCR reads with MiXCR, one entry per CDR3 protein. The sample holds around 350,000 distinct CDR3 sequences, around 25% seen once. The sequenced material came from blood. These receptors all come from a man aged 45-65 years with Graves' hyperthyroidism.

To note about this clonotype: Since a much larger clone is just one base distant, this may be a read error. DNA for the CDR3: TGTGCCAGCAGCGTAGAGGGTTTCGGAGGCAATAAGCAGTTCTTC. Its protein product is CASSVEGFGGNKQFF. The chain is built from TRBV9 and TRBJ2-1; weak D call: TRBD2 (5 bases). Germline lookup yields CDR1 SGDLS and CDR2 YYNGEE. The CDR3 loop spans 15 amino acids.

Remarks on this clonotype: The junction and the germline gene differ at one end; a read error may be behind it. The chain employs TRBV18 and TRBJ2-7; 11 bases fit TRBD1. The CDR3 contains 15 residues. Germline V gene data show CDR1 as KGHSH and CDR2 as LQKENI. The CDR3: CASSPGQGDSYEQSF. CDR3 sequence (DNA): TGTGCCAGCTCACCGGGACAGGGGGACTCCTACGAGCAGTCCTTC.

Many counts were recorded for this clonotype. CDR3 nucleotide sequence: TGTGCCAGCAGGGTAGGGGGCCGGGGAGATACGCAGTATTTT. Its protein product is CASRVGGRGDTQYF. The chain uses TRBV28 and TRBJ2-3; TRBD1 matches at 7 bases. The ends lost 6 bases at V and 5 bases at J; junction bases unmatched: 8. This CDR3 is 14 amino acids long. Germline V gives CDR1 MDHEN, CDR2 SYDVKM. The variable domain in full, with the rest retrieved from reference TRBV28 and TRBJ2-3, is DVKVTQSSRYLVKRTGEKVFLECVQDMDHENMFWYRQDPGLGLRLIYFSYDVKMKEKGDIPEGYSVSREKKERFSLILESASTNQTSMYLCASRVGGRGDTQYFGPGTRLTVL.

V and J are TRBV6-5 and TRBJ2-2, with a possible D match to TRBD2 (7 bases). The CDR3 contains 17 residues. V lost 2 bases and J lost 6, with 19 bases in between. Germline V lookup: CDR1 MNHEY, CDR2 SVGAGI. The DNA of the CDR3 is TGTGCCAGCAGTTACCCGGGGGGCGGTATCTCGGCCGGGGAGCTGTTTTTT. It is translated as CASSYPGGGISAGELFF.

This clonotype has at least ten counts. This sequence joins TRBV2 and TRBJ1-5; D is unclear. CDR1 and CDR2 from the germline V gene are SNHLY and FYNNEI. V was shortened by 6 bases and J by 6 bases, with 9 bases between the two germline ends. The CDR3 totals 12 residues. The CDR3 nucleotides read TGTGCCAGCAGAGAGCAGTCTCAGCCCCAGCATTTT. It encodes CASREQSQPQHF.

Turning to this clonotype: One base away lies a much larger clone, so this may be a sequencing read error. The rearrangement joins TRBV20-1 to TRBJ1-2, with TRBD1 matching 8 bases. CDR3 length: 12 residues. Germline loops: CDR1 DFQATT, CDR2 SNEGSKA (reference sequence). The CDR3 sequence: CNASQGAVGYTF. CDR3 in DNA: TGCAATGCAAGCCAGGGGGCTGTTGGCTACACCTTC.

This clonotype has at least ten counts. V gene TRBV28 combines with J gene TRBJ2-2, with 9 bases aligning to TRBD2. Trimming at V came to 5 bases and at J to 0 bases, leaving 13 bases not matched to a gene. The germline CDR1 and CDR2 sequences are MDHEN and SYDVKM. The CDR3 has 19 residues. The CDR3 nucleotides read TGTGCCAGCAGTCCCCGAGGCGGCGGGAGGGCCCCGAACACCGGGGAGCTGTTTTTT. It translates to CASSPRGGGRAPNTGELFF.

This clonotype was seen ten or more times. V is TRBV28 and J is TRBJ1-5; 7 bases are shared with TRBD1. Germline CDR1 and CDR2: MDHEN and SYDVKM. J gave up 4 bases and V 6 bases, and 6 bases lay outside the gene matches. The CDR3 totals 14 residues. The CDR3 loop reads CASSTGQENQPQHF. Here the CDR3 DNA reads TGTGCCAGCAGCACTGGACAGGAGAATCAGCCCCAGCATTTT.

This clonotype was observed a handful of times. V and J are TRBV19 and TRBJ2-1, with D possibly being TRBD2 (6 bases). Germline V gene sequence: CDR1 LNHDA, CDR2 SQIVND (reference sequence). V was pared by 7 bases and J by 4 bases, with 17 bases between. CDR3 length: 15 amino acids. The CDR3 loop reads CASTSVASEYNEQFF. The DNA for the CDR3 is TGTGCCAGTACCTCAGTCGCTAGCGAATACAATGAGCAGTTCTTC.

There are a few counts of this clonotype. The V gene is TRBV12-3 or TRBV12-4, the J gene TRBJ1-2, with 10 bases fitting TRBD1. The CDR3 consists of 13 residues. The V gene end was trimmed by 4 bases and the J gene end by 11 bases; junction bases not matched to a gene: 7. CDR3 region: CASSSRTGGGYTF. CDR3 coding DNA: TGTGCCAGCAGTTCCAGGACAGGGGGGGGTTACACCTTC.

J is TRBJ2-7 and V is TRBV11-3, with D tentatively TRBD1 or TRBD2 (6 bases each). V dropped 1 base and J dropped 0 bases, with 13 bases sitting between them. Germline V lookup: CDR1 SGHNT, CDR2 YENEEA. This CDR3 comprises 16 residues. CDR3: CASSLAGAVSSYEQYF. The DNA of the CDR3 is TGTGCCAGCAGCTTAGCGGGGGCAGTCAGCTCCTACGAGCAGTACTTC.

This clonotype was seen many times. J is TRBJ2-1 and V is TRBV3-1, with D possibly being TRBD2 (5 bases). This CDR3 spans 12 amino acids. CDR1 and CDR2 (germline): LGHDT, YNNKEL (reference sequence). V was shortened by 2 bases and J by 13 bases, with 12 bases between the two germline ends. CDR3 sequence (DNA): TGTGCCAGCAGCCAATCGGGGAGCGGTCAGTTCTTC. Amino acid sequence: CASSQSGSGQFF.

CDR3 sequence (DNA): TGTGCTAGTGGTTTGCCTAATAATGGGGTTGCTGGCTACACCTTC. Its translation: CASGLPNNGVAGYTF. The rearrangement links TRBV12-5 to TRBJ1-2; D not resolved. Germline V gene lookup returns CDR1 LGHNT and CDR2 FRNRAP. Trimming removed 2 bases from V and 7 bases from J, with 17 bases in between. CDR3 length: 15 residues.

V is TRBV30 and J is TRBJ2-2, with D perhaps matching TRBD2 (6 bases). The CDR3 covers 17 residues. Germline-derived CDR1 and CDR2 are GTSNPN and SVGIG (reference sequence). Deletions cut 2 bases from V and 0 bases from J, with 16 bases between. CDR3 in DNA: TGTGCCTGGAGTCTGAGCGGGTGGGAGACGAACACCGGGGAGCTGTTTTTT. This encodes CAWSLSGWETNTGELFF.